This T cell receptor beta chain was captured in a study of T cells after yellow fever vaccination. Study conclusions and caveats: Among primary-vaccination clones, most reappeared after the booster, at 96% for CD4 and 88% for CD8.

MiXCR, run by TCRdb on the 5' RACE reads, gives a single entry per CDR3 protein. The sample has roughly 400,000 distinct CDR3 sequences, around 20% seen once. There are 16 residues in the CDR3. Germline V gene lookup returns CDR1 MDHEN and CDR2 SYDVKM. V was cut by 5 bases and J by 0 bases, with 11 bases left in between. As for this clonotype: Its antigen is not identified.

The material sequenced was PBMCs, taken before the yellow fever booster vaccination. This TCR was sampled from a man younger than 30 who received the YFV17D yellow fever vaccine. V is TRBV28 and J is TRBJ2-6; D remains ambiguous. In nucleotides, the CDR3 is TGTGCCAGCAGTCACTCACCCGGCTCTGGGGCCAACGTCCTGACTTTC. Protein product: CASSHSPGSGANVLTF.